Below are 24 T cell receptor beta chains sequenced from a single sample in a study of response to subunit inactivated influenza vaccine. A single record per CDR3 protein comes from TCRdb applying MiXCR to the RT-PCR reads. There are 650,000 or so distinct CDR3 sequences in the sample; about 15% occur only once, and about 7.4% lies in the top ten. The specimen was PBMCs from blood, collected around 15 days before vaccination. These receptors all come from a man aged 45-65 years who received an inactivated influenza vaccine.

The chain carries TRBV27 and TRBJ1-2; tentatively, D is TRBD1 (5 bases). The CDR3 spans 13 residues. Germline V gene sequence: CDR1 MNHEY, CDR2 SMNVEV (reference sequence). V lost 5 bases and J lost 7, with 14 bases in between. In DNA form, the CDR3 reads TGTGCCAGCAGTCCCGGATTGGGGCCTGGCTACACCTTC. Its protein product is CASSPGLGPGYTF.

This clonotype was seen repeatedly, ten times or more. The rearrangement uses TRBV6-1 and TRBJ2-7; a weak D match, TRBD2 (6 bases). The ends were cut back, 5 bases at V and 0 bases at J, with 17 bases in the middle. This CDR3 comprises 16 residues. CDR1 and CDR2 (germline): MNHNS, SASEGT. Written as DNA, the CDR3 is TGTGCCAGCAGTCCGCCTGGGCGGAGGGCCTCCTACGAGCAGTACTTC. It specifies CASSPPGRRASYEQYF.

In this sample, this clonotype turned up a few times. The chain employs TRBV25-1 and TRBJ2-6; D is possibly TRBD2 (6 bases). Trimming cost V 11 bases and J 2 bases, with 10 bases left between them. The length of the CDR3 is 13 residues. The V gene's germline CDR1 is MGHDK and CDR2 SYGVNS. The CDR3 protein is CAARGTGANVLTF. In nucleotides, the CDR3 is TGTGCCGCCCGGGGGACTGGGGCCAACGTCCTGACTTTC.

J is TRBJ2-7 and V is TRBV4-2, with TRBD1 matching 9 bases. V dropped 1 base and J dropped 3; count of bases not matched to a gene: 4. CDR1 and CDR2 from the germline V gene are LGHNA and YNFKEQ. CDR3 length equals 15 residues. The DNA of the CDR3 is TGTGCCAGCAGCCAAGGGACAGGGGCAATCTACGAGCAGTACTTC. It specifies CASSQGTGAIYEQYF.

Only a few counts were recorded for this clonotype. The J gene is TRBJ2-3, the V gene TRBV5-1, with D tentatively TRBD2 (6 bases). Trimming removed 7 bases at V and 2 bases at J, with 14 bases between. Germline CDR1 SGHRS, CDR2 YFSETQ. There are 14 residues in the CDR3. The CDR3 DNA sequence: TGCGCCAGCGATCCAGCGGGCCCCACAGATACGCAGTATTTT. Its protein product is CASDPAGPTDTQYF.

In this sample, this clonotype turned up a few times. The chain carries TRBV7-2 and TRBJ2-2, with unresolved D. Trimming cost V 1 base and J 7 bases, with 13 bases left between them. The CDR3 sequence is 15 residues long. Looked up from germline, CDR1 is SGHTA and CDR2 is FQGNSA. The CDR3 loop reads CASSLDIHQRGELFF. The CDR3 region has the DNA TGTGCCAGCAGCTTAGATATCCACCAGCGCGGGGAGCTGTTTTTT.

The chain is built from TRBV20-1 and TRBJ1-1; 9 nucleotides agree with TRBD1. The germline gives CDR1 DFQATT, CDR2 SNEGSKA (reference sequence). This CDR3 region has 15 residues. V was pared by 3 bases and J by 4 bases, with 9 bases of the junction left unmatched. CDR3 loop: CSASPGTGLVTEAFF. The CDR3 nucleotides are TGCAGTGCTAGTCCGGGGACAGGGCTGGTCACTGAAGCTTTCTTT.

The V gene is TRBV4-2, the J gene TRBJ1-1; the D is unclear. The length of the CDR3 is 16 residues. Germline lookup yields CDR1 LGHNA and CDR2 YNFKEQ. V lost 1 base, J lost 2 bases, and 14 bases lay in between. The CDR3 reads CASSQVWEKQNTEAFF. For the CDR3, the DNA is TGTGCCAGCAGCCAAGTTTGGGAGAAGCAAAACACTGAAGCTTTCTTT.

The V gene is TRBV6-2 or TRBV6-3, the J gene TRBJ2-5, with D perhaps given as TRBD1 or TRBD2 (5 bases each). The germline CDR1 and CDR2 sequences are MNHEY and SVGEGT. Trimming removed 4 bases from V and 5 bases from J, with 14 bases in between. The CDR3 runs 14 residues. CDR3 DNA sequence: TGTGCCAGCAGTTCCTTAGGGGACCCCGAGACCCAGTACTTC. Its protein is CASSSLGDPETQYF.

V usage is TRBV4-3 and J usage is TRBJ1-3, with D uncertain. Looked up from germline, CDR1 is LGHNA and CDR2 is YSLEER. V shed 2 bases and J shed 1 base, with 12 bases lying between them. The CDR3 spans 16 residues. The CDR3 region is CASSQHRRVSGNTIYF. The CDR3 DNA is TGCGCCAGCAGCCAACACCGTAGGGTTTCTGGAAACACCATATATTTT.

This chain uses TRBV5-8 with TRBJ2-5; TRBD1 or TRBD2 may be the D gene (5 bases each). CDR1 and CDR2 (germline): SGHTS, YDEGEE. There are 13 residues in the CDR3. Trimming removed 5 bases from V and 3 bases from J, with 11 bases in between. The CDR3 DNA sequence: TGTGCCAGCAGTAGGGACGCTGAAGAGACCCAGTACTTC. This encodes CASSRDAEETQYF.

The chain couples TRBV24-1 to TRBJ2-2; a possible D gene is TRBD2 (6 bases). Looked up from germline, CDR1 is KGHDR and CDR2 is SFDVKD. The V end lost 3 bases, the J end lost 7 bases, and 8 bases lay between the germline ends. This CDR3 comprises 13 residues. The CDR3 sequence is CATSDGGIGELFF. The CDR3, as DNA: TGTGCCACCAGTGATGGGGGGATCGGGGAGCTGTTTTTT.

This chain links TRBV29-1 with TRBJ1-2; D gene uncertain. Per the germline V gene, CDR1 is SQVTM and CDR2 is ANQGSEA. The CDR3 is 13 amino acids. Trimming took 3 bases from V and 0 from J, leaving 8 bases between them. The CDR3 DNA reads TGCAGCGTTGACCGGCTAGCTAACTATGGCTACACCTTC. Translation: CSVDRLANYGYTF.

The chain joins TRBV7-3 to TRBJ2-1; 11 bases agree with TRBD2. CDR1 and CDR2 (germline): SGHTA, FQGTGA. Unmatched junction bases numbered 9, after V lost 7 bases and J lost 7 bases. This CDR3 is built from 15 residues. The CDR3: CASKISGREKNEQFF. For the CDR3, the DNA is TGTGCCAGCAAAATTAGCGGGAGGGAAAAAAATGAGCAGTTCTTC.

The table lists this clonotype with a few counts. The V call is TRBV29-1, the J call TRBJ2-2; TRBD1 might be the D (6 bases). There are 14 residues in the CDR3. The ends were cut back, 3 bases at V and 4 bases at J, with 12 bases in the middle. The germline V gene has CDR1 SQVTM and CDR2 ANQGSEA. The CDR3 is CSVEAGVITGELFF. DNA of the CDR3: TGCAGCGTTGAGGCAGGGGTAATCACCGGGGAGCTGTTTTTT.

This CDR3 reads CASSFKGQGADTQYF. Written as DNA, the CDR3 is TGTGCCAGCAGTTTTAAGGGACAGGGTGCAGATACGCAGTATTTT. The V and J genes are TRBV27 and TRBJ2-3; 9 bases map to TRBD1. Germline V gene data show CDR1 as MNHEY and CDR2 as SMNVEV (reference sequence). This CDR3 is 15 amino acids long. The V and J ends lost 3 bases and 4 bases, in that order; junction bases with no gene match: 5.

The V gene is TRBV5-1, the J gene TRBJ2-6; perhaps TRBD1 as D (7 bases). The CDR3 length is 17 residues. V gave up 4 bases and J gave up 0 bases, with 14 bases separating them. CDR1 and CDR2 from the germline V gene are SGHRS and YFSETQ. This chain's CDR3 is CASSAGTAGSGANVLTF. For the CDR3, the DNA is TGCGCCAGCAGCGCCGGGACAGCGGGCTCTGGGGCCAACGTCCTGACTTTC.

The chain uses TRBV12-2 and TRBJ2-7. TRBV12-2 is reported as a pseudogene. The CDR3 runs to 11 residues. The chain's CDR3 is CASRLFYEQYF. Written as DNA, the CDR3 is TGTGCAAGTCGCTTATTCTACGAGCAGTACTTC.

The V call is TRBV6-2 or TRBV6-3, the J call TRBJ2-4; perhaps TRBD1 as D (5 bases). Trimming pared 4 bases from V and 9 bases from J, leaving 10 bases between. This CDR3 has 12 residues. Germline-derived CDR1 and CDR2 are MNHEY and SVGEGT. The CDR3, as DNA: TGTGCCAGCAGTTTCGGCCAGGGCATTCAGTACTTC. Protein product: CASSFGQGIQYF.

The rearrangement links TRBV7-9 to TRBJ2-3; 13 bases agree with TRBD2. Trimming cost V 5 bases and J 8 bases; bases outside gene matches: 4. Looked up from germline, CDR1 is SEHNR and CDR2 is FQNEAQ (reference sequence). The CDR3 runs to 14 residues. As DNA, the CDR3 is TGTGCCAGCAGCACGGGACTAGCGGGGAGTACGCAGTATTTT. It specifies CASSTGLAGSTQYF.

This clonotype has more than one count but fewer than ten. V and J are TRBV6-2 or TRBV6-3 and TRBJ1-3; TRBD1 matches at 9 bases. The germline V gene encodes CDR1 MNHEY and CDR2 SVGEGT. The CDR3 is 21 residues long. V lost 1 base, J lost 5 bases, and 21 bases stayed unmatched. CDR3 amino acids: CASSYYTPGQGLRITRNTIYF. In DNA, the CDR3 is TGTGCCAGCAGTTACTATACTCCGGGACAGGGTTTGCGCATAACCAGAAACACCATATATTTT.

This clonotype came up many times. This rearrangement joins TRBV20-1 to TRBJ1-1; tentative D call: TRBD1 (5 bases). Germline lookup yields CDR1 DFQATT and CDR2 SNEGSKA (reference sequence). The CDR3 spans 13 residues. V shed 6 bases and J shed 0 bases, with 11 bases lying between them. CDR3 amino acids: CSAVGTVNTEAFF. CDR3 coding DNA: TGCAGTGCCGTCGGGACGGTGAACACTGAAGCTTTCTTT.

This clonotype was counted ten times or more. DNA for the CDR3: TGTGCCAGCAGCTTAGGGGCCTCGTGGGGGGAGACCCAGTACTTC. Protein sequence: CASSLGASWGETQYF. V is TRBV7-2 and J is TRBJ2-5; perhaps D is TRBD1 or TRBD2 (5 bases each). The CDR3 extends over 15 amino acids. The ends were cut back, 1 base at V and 5 bases at J, with 14 bases in the middle. The germline CDR1 and CDR2 sequences are SGHTA and FQGNSA.

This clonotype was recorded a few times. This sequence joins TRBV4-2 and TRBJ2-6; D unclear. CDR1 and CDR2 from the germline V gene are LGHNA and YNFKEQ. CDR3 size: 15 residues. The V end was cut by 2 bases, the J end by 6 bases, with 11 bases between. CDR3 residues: CASSQTDPPANVLTF. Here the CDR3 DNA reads TGTGCCAGCAGCCAAACGGACCCCCCGGCCAACGTCCTGACTTTC.